This TCR beta chain was captured in a study of cytomegalovirus exposure and HLA in healthy donors. Concerning this clone itself: The target antigen is unknown.

Study-wide findings and caveats: Reportedly, a later analysis found an Asian-associated ancestry cluster had fewer N-insertions than the roughly 670-donor mean. Later work found that TCR association rates differed between HLA loci; DRB1 had the most and HLA-C the fewest. A later analysis linked a missense DCLRE1C variant to TCR beta V- and J-gene trimming.

The V segment lost 7 bases and the J segment 6 bases; nucleotides outside the gene matches: 7. Germline CDR1 and CDR2: SQVTM and ANQGSEA. The CDR3 sequence is 14 residues long. Both 60 Vbeta primers and 13 Jbeta primers went into the PCR. Data came from immunoSEQ multiplex PCR; TCRdb stores just in-frame clones and leaves some out. Its table lists about 130,000 clones. The sequencing sample was made of PBMCs. The receptor was derived from a man between 18 and 35 years old in good health and CMV-seronegative. This chain connects TRBV29-1 to TRBJ2-2, with 11 bases that match TRBD2. CDR3 DNA: TGCAGCGCAATAGCGGGGGGGCTTTCCGGGGAGCTGTTTTTT. It codes for CSAIAGGLSGELFF.